This T cell receptor (beta chain) was captured by sequencing in a study of shared clonotypes between healthy human individuals. Looking at the study overall: Each donor's CD4 naive and CD4 memory cells filled three plates apiece, CD8 naive two, and CD8 memory one.

The CDR3 is 12 residues long. Trimming took off 4 bases at V and 4 bases at J, with 7 bases between the two ends. The germline V gene has CDR1 MGHRA and CDR2 YSYEKL. Sorted subsets were amplified in replicate PCRs using 200 ng DNA, approximately 30,000 T cell genomes. TCRdb's table, derived via immunoSEQ multiplex PCR, lists solely in-frame clones and lacks some. Altogether millions of clones are present, 90% to 95% being singletons, with the ten largest covering more than 0.1%. In the CD4+ fraction, cells were divided into CD45RA+ naive and CD45RA-negative memory subsets. V usage is TRBV4-1 and J usage is TRBJ2-5; D call uncertain. The sequence derives from a man aged 18 to 30 in good health. Sequencing was carried out using naive CD4+ T cells sorted from blood. Sample subset: CD45RA+ positively selected. The CDR3 sequence is CASSPSRETQYF. CDR3 nucleotides: TGCGCCAGCAGCCCCTCCCGAGAGACCCAGTACTTC.